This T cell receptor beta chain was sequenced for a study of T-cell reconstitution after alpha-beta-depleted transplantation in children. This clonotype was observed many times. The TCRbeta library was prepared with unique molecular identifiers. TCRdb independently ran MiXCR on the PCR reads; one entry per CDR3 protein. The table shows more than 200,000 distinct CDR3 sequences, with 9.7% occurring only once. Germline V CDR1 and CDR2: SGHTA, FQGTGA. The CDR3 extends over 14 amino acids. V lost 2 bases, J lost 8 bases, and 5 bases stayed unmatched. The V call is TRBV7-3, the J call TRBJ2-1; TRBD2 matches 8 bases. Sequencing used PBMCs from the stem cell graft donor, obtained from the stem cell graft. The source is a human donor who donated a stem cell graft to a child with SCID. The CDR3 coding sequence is TGTGCCAGCAGCTTACCTAGCGGGCAGGATGAGCAGTTCTTC. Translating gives CASSLPSGQDEQFF.